This T cell receptor (beta chain) was captured by sequencing in a study of molecular identifiers for immune sequencing clone quantification. Points from the study as a whole: Detection of one spiked Jurkat cell's TCR RNA reportedly worked in 1 million or so naive cells.

Bulk TCR library preparation followed previously described methods with listed TCR primers. TCRdb fed the PCR reads into MiXCR, producing one record per CDR3 protein. The table has about half a million distinct CDR3 sequences, 25% seen once. The CDR3 contains 15 residues. Sorting defined naive CD8 T cells as CD8+CD4-CCR7+CD45RA+. This clonotype was counted many times. Its matching antigen is unknown. The sequence derives from a human donor in good health. Some libraries in this study had Jurkat cell RNA spiked in. Sequenced sample: naive CD8+ T cells from blood, with Jurkat cell RNA spiked in. Subset denoted: FACS-sorted CD8+CD4-CCR7+CD45RA+ naive T cells. This chain connects TRBV21-1 to TRBJ1-5. TRBV21-1 is reported as a pseudogene. The CDR3 DNA is TGTGCCAGCGCGACGCGATCCCTTAGCAATCAGCCCCAGCATTTT. Its translation is CASATRSLSNQPQHF.